The 11 T cell receptor beta chains in this list originate from one sample, sequenced in a study of blood T cell repertoires in COVID-19. Generated by immunoSEQ multiplex PCR, the TCRdb table keeps only in-frame clones and is missing some. The data show fewer than 85,000 clones, with about 76% seen just once and less than 20% held by the top ten. The sample consisted of peripheral blood. The origin of the receptors is a woman older than 75 with active or convalescent COVID-19.

This chain uses TRBV18 with TRBJ2-1, with TRBD1 identical over 10 bases. The length of the CDR3 is 13 residues. Germline loops: CDR1 KGHSH, CDR2 LQKENI. The trim removed 5 bases at V and 15 bases at J, leaving 10 bases unmatched. The CDR3 DNA reads TGTGCCAGCTCATCACTACCCGGGACAGGGGTGTTCTTC. Translation: CASSSLPGTGVFF.

The chain couples TRBV9 to TRBJ1-1; D is ambiguous. Trimming took off 6 bases at V and 0 bases at J, with 18 bases between the two ends. The germline V gene has CDR1 SGDLS and CDR2 YYNGEE. This CDR3 comprises 16 residues. CDR3 bases: TGTGCCAGCAATACAGACGGCGGGCAGTTGAACACTGAAGCTTTCTTT. Encoded protein: CASNTDGGQLNTEAFF.

The V and J genes are TRBV2 and TRBJ1-2; D may be TRBD1 (5 bases). Between the trimmed V and J ends, which lost 5 bases and 5 bases, there was a span of 15 bases. This CDR3 contains 14 residues. Per germline, CDR1 SNHLY and CDR2 FYNNEI. CDR3: CASSSSGTDYGYTF. The CDR3 nucleotides are TGTGCCAGCAGTTCTTCCGGGACTGATTATGGCTACACCTTC. Full variable domain (rest looked up from reference TRBV2 and TRBJ1-2): EPEVTQTPSHQVTQMGQEVILRCVPISNHLYFYWYRQILGQKVEFLVSFYNNEISEKSEIFDDQFSVERPDGSNFTLKIRSTKLEDSAMYFCASSSSGTDYGYTFGSGTRLTVV.

The V call is TRBV5-8, the J call TRBJ2-3, with TRBD1 identical over 12 bases. From germline, CDR1 is SGHTS and CDR2 YDEGEE. V shed 4 bases and J 3 bases; nucleotides not matched to a gene: 9. This CDR3 has 17 amino acids. The CDR3 region is CASSGRPGQGATDTQYF. CDR3 DNA: TGTGCCAGCAGCGGAAGACCGGGACAGGGGGCTACAGATACGCAGTATTTT.

The V gene is TRBV12-5, the J gene TRBJ1-2, with 8 bases matching TRBD1. The CDR3 runs to 16 residues. Trimming removed 6 bases from V and 2 bases from J; junction bases left unmatched: 11. Germline V gene data show CDR1 as LGHNT and CDR2 as FRNRAP. CDR3 protein: CASGFYPGGLNYGYTF. The CDR3 coding sequence is TGTGCTAGTGGCTTTTACCCAGGGGGCCTGAACTATGGCTACACCTTC.

This chain joins TRBV6-1 and TRBJ1-1; unclear D gene. Germline-derived CDR1 and CDR2 are MNHNS and SASEGT. V lost 2 bases, J lost 1 base, and 11 bases lay in between. CDR3 length: 15 residues. In DNA, the CDR3 is TGTGCCAGCAGTGAAAACTGGGAGTCGAACACTGAAGCTTTCTTT. This codes for CASSENWESNTEAFF.

The rearrangement links TRBV27 to TRBJ1-2; 7 positions match TRBD1. Germline assignment: CDR1 MNHEY and CDR2 SMNVEV (reference sequence). J lost 4 bases, V lost 1 base, and 15 bases had no gene match. The CDR3 runs 18 residues. For the CDR3, the DNA is TGTGCCAGCAGTTTATTCAGTTCAGGGGGGCTCGGGTCCTATGGCTACACCTTC. Amino acid sequence: CASSLFSSGGLGSYGYTF.

The rearrangement links TRBV7-8 to TRBJ2-7; TRBD1 agrees at 8 bases. Germline CDR1 reads SGHVS; CDR2 reads FQNEAQ. Germline trimming cut 4 bases from V and 5 bases from J; bases unmatched to any gene: 7. The CDR3 has 14 amino acids. CDR3 sequence: CASSSLQGVNEQYF. CDR3 in DNA: TGTGCCAGCAGCTCGTTACAGGGGGTCAACGAGCAGTACTTC.

The V and J genes are TRBV5-4 and TRBJ1-4; D is unclear. The V and J ends lost 2 bases and 6 bases respectively, with 17 bases between them. This CDR3 is 16 amino acids long. Per the germline V gene, CDR1 is SGHNT and CDR2 is YYREEE (reference sequence). DNA for the CDR3: TGTGCCAGCAGCTTTTCCAGGTTCGCTCGAGATGAAAAACTGTTTTTT. Translated: CASSFSRFARDEKLFF.

The chain uses TRBV19 and TRBJ2-5, with a possible D match to TRBD2 (5 bases). CDR1 is LNHDA and CDR2 is SQIVND in the germline V gene (reference sequence). The CDR3 has 15 residues. V was clipped by 0 bases and J by 4 bases, with 12 bases between them. CDR3 protein: CASSIDVRGRETQYF. In DNA, the CDR3 is TGTGCCAGTAGTATAGATGTAAGAGGGAGAGAGACCCAGTACTTC.

The chain employs TRBV11-2 and TRBJ1-1; unclear D gene. CDR1 is SGHAT and CDR2 is FQNNGV in the germline V gene. V gave up 1 base and J gave up 0 bases, with 12 bases separating them. The CDR3 length is 16 residues. CDR3: CASSLVPREMNTEAFF. The DNA for the CDR3 is TGTGCCAGCAGCTTAGTCCCCCGGGAAATGAACACTGAAGCTTTCTTT.